Below are 8 T cell receptor beta chains sequenced from a single sample in a study of blood T cell repertoires in COVID-19. The assay was immunoSEQ multiplex PCR, and TCRdb's table has in-frame clones only and misses some. Of roughly 130,000 clones listed, about 80% are singletons. Specimen: peripheral blood. The source is a man in his 60s with acute or convalescent COVID-19.

This rearrangement joins TRBV18 to TRBJ1-2, with no clear D. Trimming left V 3 bases short and J 4 bases short, with 12 bases between. Looked up from germline, CDR1 is KGHSH and CDR2 is LQKENI. The CDR3 loop spans 14 amino acids. CDR3 nucleotide sequence: TGTGCCAGCTCACCGGCGGCCGGGTTCTATGGCTACACCTTC. Protein sequence: CASSPAAGFYGYTF.

V and J are TRBV9 and TRBJ2-7, with 8 bases lining up with TRBD1. The ends lost 4 bases at V and 3 bases at J; junction bases unmatched: 6. Germline lookup yields CDR1 SGDLS and CDR2 YYNGEE. The CDR3 sequence is 14 residues long. The CDR3 coding sequence is TGTGCCAGCAGCTTACAGGGGGGACTCTACGAGCAGTACTTC. Protein product: CASSLQGGLYEQYF.

The chain joins TRBV19 to TRBJ1-5; 7 bases match TRBD1. The CDR3 has 15 amino acids. With V trimmed by 6 bases and J by 4 bases, 9 bases remained unmatched. Germline V gene sequence: CDR1 LNHDA, CDR2 SQIVND (reference sequence). The CDR3, as DNA: TGTGCCAGTAGGACCCGGCCAGGGGGAAATCAGCCCCAGCATTTT. As protein: CASRTRPGGNQPQHF.

This chain joins TRBV2 and TRBJ1-2; D unresolved. The CDR3 covers 12 residues. From germline, CDR1 is SNHLY and CDR2 FYNNEI. V was clipped by 2 bases and J by 8 bases, with 9 bases between them. The CDR3 sequence is CASSEWEEGYTF. In DNA form, the CDR3 reads TGTGCCAGCAGTGAATGGGAGGAGGGCTACACCTTC.

V gene TRBV5-1 combines with J gene TRBJ2-6; 7 bases line up with TRBD2. With V trimmed by 4 bases and J by 4 bases, 8 bases remained unmatched. There are 16 residues in the CDR3. Germline lookup yields CDR1 SGHRS and CDR2 YFSETQ. CDR3 bases: TGCGCCAGCAGCATGGGCGGGGGTCCCGGGGCCAACGTCCTGACTTTC. Amino acid sequence: CASSMGGGPGANVLTF.

CDR3 protein: CASSQTEYSNQPQHF. DNA for the CDR3: TGTGCCAGCAGTCAGACAGAATATAGCAATCAGCCCCAGCATTTT. The chain employs TRBV6-2 or TRBV6-3 and TRBJ1-5; maybe TRBD1 (5 bases). The V gene lost 5 bases and the J gene lost 0 bases, with 11 bases spanning the gap. Germline CDR1 MNHEY, CDR2 SVGEGT. The CDR3 length is 15 residues.

The chain joins TRBV19 to TRBJ1-1; 7 nucleotides line up with TRBD1. Per the germline V gene, CDR1 is LNHDA and CDR2 is SQIVND (reference sequence). The length of the CDR3 is 16 residues. Trimming removed 0 bases from V and 4 bases from J; junction bases left unmatched: 8. CDR3 loop: CASSIDPPGGITEAFF. Written as DNA, the CDR3 is TGTGCCAGTAGTATAGATCCTCCAGGGGGTATCACTGAAGCTTTCTTT.

V is TRBV6-6 and J is TRBJ1-4; 9 bases fit TRBD1. Germline trimming cut 5 bases from V and 3 bases from J; bases unmatched to any gene: 10. The CDR3 totals 17 residues. Looked up from germline, CDR1 is MNHNY and CDR2 is SVGAGI (reference sequence). CDR3 region: CASSPGTGRTPNEKLFF. The DNA of the CDR3 is TGTGCCAGCAGTCCCGGGACAGGGAGGACTCCTAATGAAAAACTGTTTTTT.